This T cell receptor (beta chain) originates from a study of T cell clonality in common variable immunodeficiency. Study-wide results and limits: Fewer deletions and N-nucleotide insertions were reportedly seen in common variable immunodeficiency TCR beta sequences.

This clone appeared many times. Antigen specificity is unknown. Sequencing ends 3 residues short of the CDR3 end; the germline J gene provides the rest. CVID and control samples used equivalent genomic DNA input. Sequencing used immunoSEQ multiplex PCR; TCRdb keeps in-frame clones, though not all of them. Observed are about 52,000 clones, no singletons, with the top ten taking just over 2%. Per the germline V gene, CDR1 is ENHRY and CDR2 is SYGVKD. The CDR3 runs 15 residues. The junction had 7 bases not matched to a gene; V was cut back by 5 bases and J by 2 bases. The material sequenced was peripheral blood mononuclear cells. The source is a person between 18 and 70 years old in good health. This rearrangement joins TRBV10-3 to TRBJ2-7; 9 bases are shared with TRBD1. CDR3 region: CAISPDRGTPYEQYF. The covered CDR3 bases are TGTGCCATCAGTCCGGACAGGGGAACCCCCTACGAG.